Listed below are T cell receptor beta chains from one sample, sequenced in a study of T cells after yellow fever vaccination. TCRdb reprocessed the 5' RACE reads via MiXCR and lists one record per CDR3 protein. The sample yields 120,000 or so distinct CDR3 sequences, roughly 6.8% seen once. Specimen: CD4+ T cells sorted from PBMCs, collected 45 days after the first yellow fever vaccination. These receptors all stem from a man between 18 and 29 years old who received the YFV17D yellow fever vaccine. CDR3s include the opening cysteine and the closing phenylalanine or tryptophan. Fields, in order: V gene, clone size, J gene, D gene, CDR3 protein, CDR3 DNA. The D gene is left open where the match is weak. For some rows the clone size is stated as once, few or many, or as a class when expanded; others skip it.

TRBV5-1	NA	TRBJ2-1	TRBD2	CASSLAETSGGYNEQFF	TGCGCCAGCAGCTTGGCCGAGACTAGCGGGGGCTACAATGAGCAGTTCTTC
TRBV12-3/TRBV12-4	many	TRBJ1-5	NA	CASSRTEDRSQHF	TGTGCCAGCAGTAGGACAGAAGATCGGTCCCAGCATTTT
TRBV5-1	many	TRBJ2-1	NA	CASSLGPTNEQFF	TGCGCCAGCAGCTTGGGACCAACCAATGAGCAGTTCTTC
TRBV30	many	TRBJ1-1	NA	CAWSGGKAEAFF	TGTGCCTGGAGTGGGGGGAAGGCTGAAGCTTTCTTT
TRBV28	many	TRBJ1-5	NA	CASRYRDRHQPQHF	TGTGCCAGCAGGTACAGGGATCGCCATCAGCCCCAGCATTTT
TRBV28	NA	TRBJ1-6	NA	CASGPGVPNSPLHF	TGTGCCAGCGGCCCTGGGGTCCCAAACTCACCCCTCCACTTT
TRBV5-1	many	TRBJ2-5	NA	CASSSGAGNQETQYF	TGCGCCAGCAGCTCCGGAGCGGGCAACCAAGAGACCCAGTACTTC
TRBV19	few	TRBJ1-6	NA	CASSVKTTGFAYNSPLHF	TGTGCCAGTAGTGTAAAAACTACAGGGTTCGCCTATAATTCACCCCTCCACTTT
TRBV6-2/TRBV6-3	many	TRBJ2-7	TRBD2	CASSSTSGSSYEQYF	TGTGCCAGCAGTTCTACTAGCGGTAGCTCCTACGAGCAGTACTTC
TRBV4-2	few	TRBJ1-6	NA	CASSQEVQPGAGSPLHF	TGTGCCAGCAGCCAAGAAGTTCAGCCAGGGGCTGGTTCACCCCTCCACTTT
TRBV12-3/TRBV12-4	many	TRBJ1-2	TRBD1	CASSSGTGGGYGYTF	TGTGCCAGCAGTTCTGGGACAGGGGGCGGTTATGGCTACACCTTC
TRBV6-2/TRBV6-3	many	TRBJ2-5	NA	CASSYGLGVRGETQYF	TGTGCCAGCAGTTACGGGTTAGGGGTTAGGGGAGAGACCCAGTACTTC
TRBV11-2	NA	TRBJ2-1	TRBD2	CASSLLAGTSRNEEFF	TGTGCCAGCAGCCTTCTCGCCGGGACTAGCCGCAATGAGGAGTTCTTC
TRBV10-3	many	TRBJ2-3	TRBD2	CAISLLAGTTDTQYF	TGTGCCATCAGTTTACTAGCGGGAACCACAGATACGCAGTATTTT
TRBV7-2	many	TRBJ2-7	NA	CASSFRGGHEQYF	TGTGCCAGCAGCTTCAGGGGTGGCCACGAGCAGTACTTC
TRBV12-3/TRBV12-4	few	TRBJ1-5	NA	CASSLMRGGGQPQHF	TGTGCCAGCAGTTTAATGCGGGGAGGAGGACAGCCCCAGCATTTT
TRBV5-6	many	TRBJ2-7	TRBD1	CASRSLRETGKHEQYF	TGTGCCAGCAGGTCCCTCCGCGAGACAGGGAAGCACGAGCAGTACTTC
TRBV20-1	many	TRBJ2-5	NA	CSASPRETQYF	TGCAGTGCCAGCCCTCGAGAGACCCAGTACTTC
TRBV20-1	many	TRBJ1-3	NA	CSARVVGRGDTIYF	TGCAGTGCTAGGGTAGTTGGCCGGGGGGACACCATATATTTT
TRBV7-8	NA	TRBJ1-2	NA	CASSLVQIYGYTF	TGTGCCAGCAGCTTAGTTCAGATCTATGGCTACACCTTC
TRBV20-1	NA	TRBJ2-4	NA	CSASPAFPMIKNIQYF	TGCAGTGCTAGTCCAGCGTTTCCTATGATCAAAAACATTCAGTACTTC
TRBV7-2	many	TRBJ1-2	NA	CAITTGYGYTF	TGTGCCATCACCACCGGCTATGGCTACACCTTC
TRBV11-2	many	TRBJ2-7	NA	CASSSPRGRGYEQYF	TGTGCCAGCAGCTCACCCAGGGGGCGGGGGTACGAGCAGTACTTC
TRBV5-1	many	TRBJ1-1	TRBD1	CASSPEGQGNTEAFF	TGCGCCAGCAGCCCGGAGGGACAGGGGAACACTGAAGCTTTCTTT
TRBV4-3	few	TRBJ1-2	TRBD1	CASSLTGTGVGYTF	TGCGCCAGCAGCCTAACCGGGACAGGGGTTGGCTACACCTTC
TRBV7-2	many	TRBJ2-5	TRBD1	CASSPQGSQETQYF	TGTGCCAGCAGCCCACAGGGGTCCCAAGAGACCCAGTACTTC
TRBV15	many	TRBJ2-1	NA	CATRRAVIYNEQFF	TGTGCCACCAGGAGGGCTGTGATTTACAATGAGCAGTTCTTC
TRBV18	NA	TRBJ1-5	TRBD1	CASSRQGGNQPQHF	TGTGCCAGCTCACGACAGGGGGGAAATCAGCCCCAGCATTTT
TRBV7-9	few	TRBJ1-1	NA	CASSHSVQTLEAFF	TGTGCCAGCAGCCATTCTGTTCAAACACTTGAAGCTTTCTTT
TRBV5-1	many	TRBJ1-1	NA	CASSLAGTDSSEAFF	TGCGCCAGCAGCTTGGCCGGGACGGACAGCTCTGAAGCTTTCTTT
TRBV5-1	many	TRBJ2-7	TRBD2	CASSGKTSGSSYEQYF	TGCGCCAGCAGCGGAAAGACTAGCGGCAGCTCCTACGAGCAGTACTTC
TRBV7-2	many	TRBJ2-7	NA	CASSWGGGSYEQYF	TGTGCCAGCAGCTGGGGAGGGGGATCCTACGAGCAGTACTTC
TRBV6-2/TRBV6-3	many	TRBJ2-3	NA	CASSTPGSGGTDTQYF	TGTGCCAGCAGCACTCCTGGTAGTGGGGGCACAGATACGCAGTATTTT
TRBV29-1	many	TRBJ1-2	TRBD1	CSVEEKGTGGAYGYTF	TGCAGCGTTGAAGAAAAGGGGACAGGGGGCGCCTATGGCTACACCTTC
TRBV7-2	many	TRBJ2-2	NA	CASSLSPGENTGELFF	TGTGCCAGCAGCTTATCCCCGGGGGAGAACACCGGGGAGCTGTTTTTT
TRBV30	many	TRBJ1-1	TRBD1	CAWRTGLGNTEAFF	TGTGCCTGGAGGACAGGGCTTGGGAACACTGAAGCTTTCTTT
TRBV30	few	TRBJ2-4	TRBD2	CAWSVGGAGEGDIQYF	TGTGCCTGGAGTGTAGGAGGAGCGGGGGAAGGGGACATTCAGTACTTC
TRBV7-2	many	TRBJ2-3	TRBD1	CASSLDRGTDTQYF	TGTGCCAGCAGTCTCGACAGGGGCACAGATACGCAGTATTTT
TRBV7-9	NA	TRBJ2-1	TRBD2	CASSSRIPSGDEQFF	TGTGCCAGCAGCTCCCGTATTCCTAGCGGTGATGAGCAGTTCTTC
TRBV7-9	few	TRBJ1-1	NA	CASIHRANTEAFF	TGTGCCAGCATCCACAGGGCGAACACTGAAGCTTTCTTT
TRBV2	few	TRBJ2-7	NA	CASSDRYEQYF	TGTGCCAGCAGTGACAGATACGAGCAGTACTTC
TRBV30	NA	TRBJ2-2	TRBD1	CAWSPKGDRGTGELFF	TGTGCCTGGAGTCCGAAAGGGGACAGGGGAACCGGGGAGCTGTTTTTT